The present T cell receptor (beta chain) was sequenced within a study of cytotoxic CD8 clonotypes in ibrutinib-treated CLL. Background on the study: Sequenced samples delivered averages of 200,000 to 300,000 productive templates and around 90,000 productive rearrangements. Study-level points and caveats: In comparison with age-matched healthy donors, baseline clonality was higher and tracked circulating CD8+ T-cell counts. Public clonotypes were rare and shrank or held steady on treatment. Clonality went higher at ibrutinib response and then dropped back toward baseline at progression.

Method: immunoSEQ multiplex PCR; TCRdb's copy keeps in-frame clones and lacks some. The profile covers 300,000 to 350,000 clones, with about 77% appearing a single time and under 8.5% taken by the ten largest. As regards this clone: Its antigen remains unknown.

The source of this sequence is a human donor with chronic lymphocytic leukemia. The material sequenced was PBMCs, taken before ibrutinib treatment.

CDR3 bases: TGCAGCGCCTCAGTGGGGGGTTTTGAAAAACTGTTTTTT. Translation gives CSASVGGFEKLFF. The rearrangement links TRBV29-1 to TRBJ1-4; possibly TRBD1 for D (5 bases). V dropped 7 bases and J dropped 7 bases, with 16 bases sitting between them. Germline-derived CDR1 and CDR2 are SQVTM and ANQGSEA. The CDR3 sequence is 13 residues long.